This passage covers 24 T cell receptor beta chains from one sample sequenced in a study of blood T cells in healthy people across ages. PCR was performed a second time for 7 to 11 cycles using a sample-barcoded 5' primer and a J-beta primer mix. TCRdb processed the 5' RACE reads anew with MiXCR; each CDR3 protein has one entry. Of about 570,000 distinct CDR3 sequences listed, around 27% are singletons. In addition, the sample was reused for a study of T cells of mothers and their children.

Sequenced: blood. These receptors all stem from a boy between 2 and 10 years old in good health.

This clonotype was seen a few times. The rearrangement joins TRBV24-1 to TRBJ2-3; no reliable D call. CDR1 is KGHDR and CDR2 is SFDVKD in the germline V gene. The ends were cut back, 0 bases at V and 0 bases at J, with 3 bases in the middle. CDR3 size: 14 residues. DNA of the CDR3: TGTGCCACCAGTGATTTGGGGAGCACAGATACGCAGTATTTT. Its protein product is CATSDLGSTDTQYF.

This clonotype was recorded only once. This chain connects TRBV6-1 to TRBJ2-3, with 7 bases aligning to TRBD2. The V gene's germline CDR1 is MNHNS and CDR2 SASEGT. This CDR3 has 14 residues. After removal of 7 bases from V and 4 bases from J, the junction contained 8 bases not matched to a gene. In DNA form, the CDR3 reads TGTGCCAGCATGACGGGGGGTAACTCAGATACGCAGTATTTT. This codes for CASMTGGNSDTQYF.

The CDR3 bases are TGTGCCAGTAGTAGCTCCCTAGCGGGAGAAGCTGAGCAGTTCTTC. This codes for CASSSSLAGEAEQFF. The V call is TRBV19, the J call TRBJ2-5; TRBD2 matches 10 bases. The J call may not be correct, given that the DNA end is closer to TRBJ2-1. The germline V gene encodes CDR1 LNHDA and CDR2 SQIVND (reference sequence). This CDR3 has 15 residues.

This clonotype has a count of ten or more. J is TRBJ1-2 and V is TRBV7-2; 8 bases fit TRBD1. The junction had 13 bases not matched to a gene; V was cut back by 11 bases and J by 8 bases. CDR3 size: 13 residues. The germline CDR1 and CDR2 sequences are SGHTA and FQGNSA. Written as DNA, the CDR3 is TGTGCCTCTAATCAGGGGGCCAACAGGGGCTACACCTTC. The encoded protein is CASNQGANRGYTF. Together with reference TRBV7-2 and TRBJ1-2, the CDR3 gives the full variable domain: GAGVSQSPSNKVTEKGKDVELRCDPISGHTALYWYRQSLGQGLEFLIYFQGNSAPDKSGLPSDRFSAERTGGSVSTLTIQRTQQEDSAVYLCASNQGANRGYTFGSGTRLTVV.

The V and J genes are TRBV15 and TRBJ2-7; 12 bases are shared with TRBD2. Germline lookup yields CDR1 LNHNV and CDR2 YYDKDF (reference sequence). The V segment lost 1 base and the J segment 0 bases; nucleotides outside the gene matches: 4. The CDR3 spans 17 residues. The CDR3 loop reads CATSRGRTSGASYEQYF. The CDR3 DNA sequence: TGTGCCACCAGCAGAGGCCGGACTAGCGGGGCCTCCTACGAGCAGTACTTC.

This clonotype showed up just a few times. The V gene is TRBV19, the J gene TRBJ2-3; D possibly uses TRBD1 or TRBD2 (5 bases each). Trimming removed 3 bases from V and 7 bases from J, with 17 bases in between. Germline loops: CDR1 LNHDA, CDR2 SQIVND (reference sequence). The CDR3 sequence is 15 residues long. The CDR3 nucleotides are TGTGCCAGTAGTATGGGGCCGGGACCCACGAATACGCAGTATTTT. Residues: CASSMGPGPTNTQYF. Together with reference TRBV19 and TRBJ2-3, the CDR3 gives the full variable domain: DGGITQSPKYLFRKEGQNVTLSCEQNLNHDAMYWYRQDPGQGLRLIYYSQIVNDFQKGDIAEGYSVSREKKESFPLTVTSAQKNPTAFYLCASSMGPGPTNTQYFGPGTRLTVL.

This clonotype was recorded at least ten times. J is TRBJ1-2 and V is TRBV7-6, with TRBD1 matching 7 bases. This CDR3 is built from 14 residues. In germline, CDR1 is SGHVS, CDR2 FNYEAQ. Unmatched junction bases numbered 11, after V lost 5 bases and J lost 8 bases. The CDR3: CASSPYRGESGYTF. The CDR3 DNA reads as TGTGCCAGCAGCCCTTACAGGGGCGAGTCCGGCTACACCTTC. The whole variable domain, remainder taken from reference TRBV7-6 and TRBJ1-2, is GAGVSQSPRYKVTKRGQDVALRCDPISGHVSLYWYRQALGQGPEFLTYFNYEAQQDKSGLPNDRFSAERPEGSISTLTIQRTEQRDSAMYRCASSPYRGESGYTFGSGTRLTVV.

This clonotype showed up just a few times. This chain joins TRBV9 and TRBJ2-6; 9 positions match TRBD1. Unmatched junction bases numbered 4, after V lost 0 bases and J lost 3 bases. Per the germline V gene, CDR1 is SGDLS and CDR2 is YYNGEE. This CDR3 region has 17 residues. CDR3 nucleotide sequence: TGTGCCAGCAGCGTAGAGGGACAGGGTAATGGGGCCAACGTCCTGACTTTC. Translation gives CASSVEGQGNGANVLTF.

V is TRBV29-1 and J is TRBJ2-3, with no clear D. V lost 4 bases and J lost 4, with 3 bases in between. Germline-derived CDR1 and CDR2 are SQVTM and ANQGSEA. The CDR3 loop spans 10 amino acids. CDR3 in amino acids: CSVASDTQYF. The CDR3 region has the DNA TGCAGCGTTGCATCAGATACGCAGTATTTT.

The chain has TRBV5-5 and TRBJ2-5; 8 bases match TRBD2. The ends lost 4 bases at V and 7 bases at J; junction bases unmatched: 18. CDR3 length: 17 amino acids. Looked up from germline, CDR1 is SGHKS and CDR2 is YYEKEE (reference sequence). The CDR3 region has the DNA TGTGCCAGCAGCCCGGAGACTAGCGCGGCGGATTTTTGGACCCAGTACTTC. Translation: CASSPETSAADFWTQYF.

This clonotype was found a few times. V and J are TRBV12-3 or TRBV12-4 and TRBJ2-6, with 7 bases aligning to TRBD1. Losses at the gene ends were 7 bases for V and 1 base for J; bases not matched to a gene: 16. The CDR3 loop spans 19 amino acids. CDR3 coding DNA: TGTGCCAGCACCTCACCCAAGACAGGGCCGACGTCTGGGGCCAACGTCCTGACTTTC. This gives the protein CASTSPKTGPTSGANVLTF.

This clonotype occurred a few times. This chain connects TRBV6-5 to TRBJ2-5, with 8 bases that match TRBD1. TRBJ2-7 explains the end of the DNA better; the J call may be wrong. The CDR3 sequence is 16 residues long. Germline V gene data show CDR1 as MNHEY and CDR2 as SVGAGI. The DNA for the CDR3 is TGTGCCAGCAGCTGGGAATCGGGGACAGGTTTTCACGAGCAGTACTTC. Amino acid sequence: CASSWESGTGFHEQYF.

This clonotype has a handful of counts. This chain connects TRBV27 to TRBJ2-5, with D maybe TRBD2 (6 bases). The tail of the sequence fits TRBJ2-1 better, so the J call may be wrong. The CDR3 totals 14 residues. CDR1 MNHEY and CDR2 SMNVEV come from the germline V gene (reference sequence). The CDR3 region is CASSTPGAYNEQFF. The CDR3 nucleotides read TGTGCCAGCAGTACCCCGGGGGCCTACAATGAGCAGTTCTTC.

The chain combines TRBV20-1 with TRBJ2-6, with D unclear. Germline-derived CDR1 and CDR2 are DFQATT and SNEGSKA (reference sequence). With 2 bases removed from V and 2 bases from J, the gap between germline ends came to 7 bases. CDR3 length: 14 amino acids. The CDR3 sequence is CSARIGAGANVLTF. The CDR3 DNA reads TGCAGTGCTAGAATCGGAGCTGGGGCCAACGTCCTGACTTTC.

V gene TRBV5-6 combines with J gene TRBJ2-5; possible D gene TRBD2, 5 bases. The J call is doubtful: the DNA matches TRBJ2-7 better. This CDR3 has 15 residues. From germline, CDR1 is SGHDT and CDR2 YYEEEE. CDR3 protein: CASSLAGEREYEQYF. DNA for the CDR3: TGTGCCAGCAGCTTGGCTGGGGAGAGGGAGTACGAGCAGTACTTC.

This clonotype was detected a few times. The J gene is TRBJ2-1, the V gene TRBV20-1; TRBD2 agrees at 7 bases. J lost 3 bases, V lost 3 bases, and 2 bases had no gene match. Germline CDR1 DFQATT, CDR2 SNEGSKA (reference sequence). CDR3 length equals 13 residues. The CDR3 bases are TGCAGTGCTAGTGGGGGGGACTACAATGAGCAGTTCTTC. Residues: CSASGGDYNEQFF.

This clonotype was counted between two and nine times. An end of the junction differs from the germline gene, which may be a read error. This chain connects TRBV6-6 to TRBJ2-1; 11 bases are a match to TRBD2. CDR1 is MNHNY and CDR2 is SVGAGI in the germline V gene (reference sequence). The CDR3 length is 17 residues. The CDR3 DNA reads TGTGCCAGCAGTTACCTTCCTAGCGGGAGGATTGGGAATGAGCAGCTCTTC. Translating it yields CASSYLPSGRIGNEQLF.

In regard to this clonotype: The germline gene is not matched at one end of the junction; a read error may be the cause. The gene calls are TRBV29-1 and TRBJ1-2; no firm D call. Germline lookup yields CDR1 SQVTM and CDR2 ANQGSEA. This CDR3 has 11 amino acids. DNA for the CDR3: TGCAGCGCGGCAAGTCTGGATGGCCACACCTTC. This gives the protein CSAASLDGHTF.

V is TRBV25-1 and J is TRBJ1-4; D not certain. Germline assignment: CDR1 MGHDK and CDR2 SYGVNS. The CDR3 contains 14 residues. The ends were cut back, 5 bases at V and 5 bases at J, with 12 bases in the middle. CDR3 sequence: CASSRAGKNEKLFF. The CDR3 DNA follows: TGTGCCAGCAGTAGGGCGGGGAAAAATGAAAAACTGTTTTTT.

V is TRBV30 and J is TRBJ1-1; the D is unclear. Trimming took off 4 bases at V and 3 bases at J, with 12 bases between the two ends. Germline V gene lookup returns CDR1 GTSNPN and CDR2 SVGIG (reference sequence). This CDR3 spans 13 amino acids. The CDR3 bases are TGTGCCTGGATAGTGGGATTGTACACTGAAGCTTTCTTT. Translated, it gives CAWIVGLYTEAFF.

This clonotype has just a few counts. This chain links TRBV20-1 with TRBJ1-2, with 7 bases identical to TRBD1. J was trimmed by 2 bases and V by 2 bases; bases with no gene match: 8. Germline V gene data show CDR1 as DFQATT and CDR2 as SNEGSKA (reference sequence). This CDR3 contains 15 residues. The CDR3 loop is CSARSEKTGNYGYTF. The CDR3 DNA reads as TGCAGTGCTAGATCGGAAAAGACAGGGAACTATGGCTACACCTTC.

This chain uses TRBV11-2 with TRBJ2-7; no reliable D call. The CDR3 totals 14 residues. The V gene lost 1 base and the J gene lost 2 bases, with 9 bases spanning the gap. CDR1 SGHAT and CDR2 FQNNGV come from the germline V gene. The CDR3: CASSLGRATYEQYF. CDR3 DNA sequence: TGTGCCAGCAGCTTAGGTCGGGCCACCTACGAGCAGTACTTC. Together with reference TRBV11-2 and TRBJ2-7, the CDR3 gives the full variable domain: EAGVAQSPRYKIIEKRQSVAFWCNPISGHATLYWYQQILGQGPKLLIQFQNNGVVDDSQLPKDRFSAERLKGVDSTLKIQPAKLEDSAVYLCASSLGRATYEQYFGPGTRLTVT.

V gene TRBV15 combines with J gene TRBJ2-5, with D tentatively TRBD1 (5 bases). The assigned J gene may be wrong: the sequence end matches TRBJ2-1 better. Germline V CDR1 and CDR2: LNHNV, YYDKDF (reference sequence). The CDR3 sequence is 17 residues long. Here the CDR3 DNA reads TGTGCCACCAGCAGAGTGGGGCAGTGGATTGAGGTACAAGAGCAGTTCTTC. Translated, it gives CATSRVGQWIEVQEQFF.

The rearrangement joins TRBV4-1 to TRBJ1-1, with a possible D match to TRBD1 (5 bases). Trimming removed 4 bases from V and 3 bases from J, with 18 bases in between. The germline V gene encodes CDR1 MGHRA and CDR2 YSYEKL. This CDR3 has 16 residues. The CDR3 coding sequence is TGCGCCAGCAGCCCGGGGGGATCGAGGGGTGACACTGAAGCTTTCTTT. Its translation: CASSPGGSRGDTEAFF.